This T cell receptor beta chain was recorded in a study of cytomegalovirus exposure and HLA in healthy donors. PCR involved 60 Vbeta and 13 Jbeta primers. Sequencing was performed with immunoSEQ multiplex PCR; in TCRdb, only in-frame clones are kept and a portion is missing. The table includes about 59,000 clones, roughly four fifths detected once. Germline loops: CDR1 DFQATT, CDR2 SNEGSKA (reference sequence). The junction had 4 bases not matched to a gene; V was cut back by 6 bases and J by 7 bases. This CDR3 spans 11 amino acids. The specimen sequenced was PBMCs. The J gene is TRBJ1-2, the V gene TRBV20-1; the match to TRBD1 covers 8 bases. The TCR originated in a human donor in good health. CDR3 sequence: CSAKQGVGYTF. The DNA for the CDR3 is TGCAGTGCCAAACAGGGGGTTGGCTACACCTTC.